This TCR beta chain emerged from a study of PD-L1 blockade in urothelial cancer (dated by TCRdb to the late 2010s). Describing the broader study: Every patient began therapy at some point between 2013 and 2015 and was given atezolizumab 1,200 mg intravenously every 3 weeks. The study was an exploratory multi-omic analysis of somatic, immune and clinical correlates of response to PD-L1 blockade with atezolizumab in urothelial cancer. Pretreatment tumor samples and matched peripheral blood, collected serially before and after atezolizumab treatment, underwent TCR sequencing. Blood samples were analyzed at 3 weeks after treatment start (second dose) and at 6 weeks after treatment start. About 90% of the roughly 30 patients were males with bladder-origin urothelial cancer, and about 65% of the roughly 30 reported a prior smoking history. In the same patients, whole exome sequencing and RNA sequencing of pretreatment tumors were performed in addition to TCR sequencing. Blood samples gave median yields of roughly 150,000 T cells and tens of thousands of unique TCRs, along with a median clonality of roughly 0.08. Patients had an ECOG performance status of 0 or 1 and had received between 0 and 3 prior chemotherapy regimens. Pretreatment blood TCR-seq was available for about 28 patients, at least one posttreatment blood collection was obtained for some 25 patients, and tumor TCR-seq was available for some 25 patients. Durable clinical benefit was defined as progression-free survival longer than 6 months, and TCR features were also tested against progression-free and overall survival. Durable clinical benefit was achieved by nine patients and was not achieved by 20 patients. Broader findings and caveats from the paper: Among patients with durable benefit, tumor-associated TCR clones showed greater expansion in peripheral blood 3 weeks after treatment started (n ≈ 21, p = 0.022). Small sample size (n of about 29) and many exploratory analyses mean the results are intended to be hypothesis-generating. Improved progression-free and overall survival was found to be associated with pretreatment peripheral blood TCR clonality below the median.

In the case of this clone: This clone's antigen is unknown. The record has no base qualities; no much larger clone is one base away.

The germline V gene (reference sequence) specifies MNHEY as CDR1 and SMNVEV as CDR2. Cut back by 4 bases and 0 bases, the V and J ends lie 12 bases apart. The CDR3 goes from the cysteine to the phenylalanine over 16 residues. Only the CDR3 DNA is retained, 48 bases long and in frame from the first base. The cohort comprised approximately 30 patients with locally advanced or metastatic urothelial carcinoma treated at Memorial Sloan Kettering on a trial protocol. Peripheral blood mononuclear cells were collected from each patient pretreatment and during treatment, giving between 1 and 8 total time points per patient. The Qiagen DNeasy Blood extraction kit was used to purify genomic DNA from total PBMCs and tumor samples. PBMCs were collected pretreatment and during treatment, and were isolated and stored as previously described. Synthetic TCR analog templates were spiked into each PCR so that absolute template abundance could be estimated from read counts. The immunoSEQ assay was used to amplify TCRbeta CDR3 regions from genomic DNA with bias-controlled V and J gene primers. Sequencing of rearranged TCRbeta segments was performed at approximately 20X coverage. The authors processed their data as follows. Clustering was used to correct sequencing errors, and CDR3s were annotated against IMGT to assign V, D and J genes. Downstream analyses used only productive TCRbeta rearrangements, leaving out any out-of-frame or stop-codon sequences. Clonality was computed as one minus Shannon entropy normalized by the log of the number of unique productive sequences. Clones differing between time points or between blood and tumor were identified by Fisher's exact test with Benjamini-Hochberg correction at adjusted p below 0.01. The source is immuneACCESS, and TCRdb retained only in-frame sequences with V and J called. Part of the clones is not carried over; for the studies checked, unresolved V genes explain less than half of this, and the remainder is unexplained. V and J calls and clone size come straight from that table; D and trimming were deduced from the DNA. The sample table records roughly 60,000 clones; around 79% of these occur just once. The ten largest clonotypes hold about 4.5% of the sample.

The sequence links TRBV27 to TRBJ2-2; perhaps TRBD2 is the D gene, with 6 bases matching. The receptor comes from a man aged 65 to 85 with urothelial cancer. The sequences come from PBMCs, collected around atezolizumab (anti-PD-L1) treatment. The nucleotides are TGTGCCAGCAGTTGGGGTAGCGGTTCGAACACCGGGGAGCTGTTTTTT. It encodes CASSWGSGSNTGELFF.